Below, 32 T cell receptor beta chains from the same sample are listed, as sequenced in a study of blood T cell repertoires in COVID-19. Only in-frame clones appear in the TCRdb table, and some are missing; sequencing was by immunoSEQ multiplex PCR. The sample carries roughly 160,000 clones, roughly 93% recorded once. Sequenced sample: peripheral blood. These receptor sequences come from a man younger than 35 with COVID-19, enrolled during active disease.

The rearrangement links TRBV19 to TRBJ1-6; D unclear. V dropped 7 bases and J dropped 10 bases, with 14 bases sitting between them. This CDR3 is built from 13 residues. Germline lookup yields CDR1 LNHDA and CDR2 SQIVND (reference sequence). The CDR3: CASKSQPGSPLHF. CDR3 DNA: TGTGCCAGTAAATCACAGCCTGGCTCACCCCTCCACTTT.

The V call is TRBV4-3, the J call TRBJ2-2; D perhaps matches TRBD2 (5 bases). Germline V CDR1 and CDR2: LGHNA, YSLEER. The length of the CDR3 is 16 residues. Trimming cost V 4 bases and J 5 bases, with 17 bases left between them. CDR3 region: CASSRNLAGGTGELFF. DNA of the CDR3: TGCGCCAGCAGCCGGAACCTAGCAGGCGGAACCGGGGAGCTGTTTTTT.

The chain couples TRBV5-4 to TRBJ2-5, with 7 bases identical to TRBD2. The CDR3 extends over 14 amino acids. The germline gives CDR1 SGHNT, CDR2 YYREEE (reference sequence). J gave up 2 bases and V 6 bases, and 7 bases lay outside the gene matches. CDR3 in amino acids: CASTVGLRQETQYF. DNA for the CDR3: TGTGCCAGCACCGTGGGACTACGACAAGAGACCCAGTACTTC.

Written as DNA, the CDR3 is TGTGCCAGCAGTAACCCTCGTCTGGGGACAGGGGCCACCGGGGAGCTGTTTTTT. Its protein product is CASSNPRLGTGATGELFF. This sequence joins TRBV6-2 or TRBV6-3 and TRBJ2-2, with 10 bases fitting TRBD1. This CDR3 is 18 amino acids long. V lost 5 bases to trimming and J lost 4 bases; unmatched junction nucleotides: 13. In germline, CDR1 is MNHEY, CDR2 SVGEGT.

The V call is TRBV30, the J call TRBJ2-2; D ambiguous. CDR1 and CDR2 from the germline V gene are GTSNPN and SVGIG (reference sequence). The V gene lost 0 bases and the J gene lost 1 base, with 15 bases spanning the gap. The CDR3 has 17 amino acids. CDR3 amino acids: CAWSVIGSLGNTGELFF. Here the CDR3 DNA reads TGTGCCTGGAGTGTAATAGGAAGCCTAGGGAACACCGGGGAGCTGTTTTTT.

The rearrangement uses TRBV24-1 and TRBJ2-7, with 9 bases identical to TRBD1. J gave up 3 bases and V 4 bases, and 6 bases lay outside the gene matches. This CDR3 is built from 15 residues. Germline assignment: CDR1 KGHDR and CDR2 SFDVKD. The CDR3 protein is CATSETGTGNYEQYF. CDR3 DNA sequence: TGTGCCACCAGTGAAACCGGGACAGGGAACTACGAGCAGTACTTC.

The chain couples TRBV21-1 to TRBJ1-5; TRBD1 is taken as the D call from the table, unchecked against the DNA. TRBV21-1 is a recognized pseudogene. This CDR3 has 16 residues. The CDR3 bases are TGTGCCAGCAGCAAAGTAAAAGGGGATAGCAATCAGCCCCAGCATTTT. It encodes CASSKVKGDSNQPQHF.

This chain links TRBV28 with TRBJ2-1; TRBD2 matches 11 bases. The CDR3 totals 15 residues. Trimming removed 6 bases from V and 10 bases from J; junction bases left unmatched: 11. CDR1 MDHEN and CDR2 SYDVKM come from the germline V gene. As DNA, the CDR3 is TGTGCCAGCAGCGAAACTAGCGGGGGAGTTGAGGAGCAGTTCTTC. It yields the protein CASSETSGGVEEQFF. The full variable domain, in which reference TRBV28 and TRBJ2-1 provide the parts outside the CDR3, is DVKVTQSSRYLVKRTGEKVFLECVQDMDHENMFWYRQDPGLGLRLIYFSYDVKMKEKGDIPEGYSVSREKKERFSLILESASTNQTSMYLCASSETSGGVEEQFFGPGTRLTVL.

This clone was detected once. Here the CDR3 reads CASSLSGRMYEQFF. The CDR3, as DNA: TGTGCCAGCAGCCTTAGCGGGAGGATGTATGAGCAGTTCTTC. The chain carries TRBV6-6 and TRBJ2-1, with 10 nucleotides matching TRBD2. Germline values: CDR1 MNHNY, CDR2 SVGAGI (reference sequence). J gave up 8 bases and V 6 bases, and 7 bases lay outside the gene matches. The CDR3 is made up of 14 amino acids.

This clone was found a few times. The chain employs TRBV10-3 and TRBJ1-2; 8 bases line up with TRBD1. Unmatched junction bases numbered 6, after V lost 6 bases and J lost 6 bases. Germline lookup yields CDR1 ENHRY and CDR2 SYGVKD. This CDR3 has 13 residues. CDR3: CAIRQDRDNGYTF. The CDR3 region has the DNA TGTGCCATCAGACAGGACAGGGATAATGGCTACACCTTC.

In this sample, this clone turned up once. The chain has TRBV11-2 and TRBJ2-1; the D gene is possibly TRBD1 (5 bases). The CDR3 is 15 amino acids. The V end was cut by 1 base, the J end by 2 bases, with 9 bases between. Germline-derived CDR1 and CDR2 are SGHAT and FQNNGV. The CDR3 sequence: CASSLVGQPYNEQFF. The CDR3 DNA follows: TGTGCCAGCAGCTTAGTCGGACAACCCTACAATGAGCAGTTCTTC.

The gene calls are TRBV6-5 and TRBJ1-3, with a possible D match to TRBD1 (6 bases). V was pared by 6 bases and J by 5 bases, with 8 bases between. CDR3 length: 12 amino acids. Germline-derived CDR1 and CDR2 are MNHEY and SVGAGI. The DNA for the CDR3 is TGTGCCAGCAGCACAGGGAGAAACACCATATATTTT. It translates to CASSTGRNTIYF.

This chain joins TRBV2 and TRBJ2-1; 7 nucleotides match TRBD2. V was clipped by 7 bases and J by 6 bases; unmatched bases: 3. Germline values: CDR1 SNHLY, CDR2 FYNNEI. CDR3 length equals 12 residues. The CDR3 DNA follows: TGTGCCAGCAAGAGCGGGATCAATGAGCAGTTCTTC. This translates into CASKSGINEQFF.

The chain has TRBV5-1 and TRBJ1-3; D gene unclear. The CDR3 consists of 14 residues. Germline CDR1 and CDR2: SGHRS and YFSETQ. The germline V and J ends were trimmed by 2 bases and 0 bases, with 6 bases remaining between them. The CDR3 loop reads CASSFGVSGNTIYF. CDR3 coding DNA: TGCGCCAGCAGCTTCGGGGTCTCTGGAAACACCATATATTTT.

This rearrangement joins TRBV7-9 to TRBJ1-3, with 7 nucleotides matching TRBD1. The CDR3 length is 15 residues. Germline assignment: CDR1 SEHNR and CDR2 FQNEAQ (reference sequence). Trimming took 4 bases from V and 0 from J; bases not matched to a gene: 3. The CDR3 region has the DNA TGTGCCAGCAGCTCCACAGGGGTCTCTGGAAACACCATATATTTT. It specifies CASSSTGVSGNTIYF.

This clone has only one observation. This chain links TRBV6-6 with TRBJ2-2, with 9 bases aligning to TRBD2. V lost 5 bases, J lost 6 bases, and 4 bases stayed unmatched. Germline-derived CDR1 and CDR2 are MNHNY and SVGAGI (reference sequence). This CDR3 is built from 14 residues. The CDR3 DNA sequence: TGTGCCAGCAGTCCTGGACTAGCGTCCGGGGAGCTGTTTTTT. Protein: CASSPGLASGELFF.

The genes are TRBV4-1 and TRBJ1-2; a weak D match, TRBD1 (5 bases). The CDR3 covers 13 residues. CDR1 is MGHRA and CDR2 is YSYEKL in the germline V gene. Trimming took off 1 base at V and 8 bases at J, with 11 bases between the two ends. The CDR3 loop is CASSQAPGKGYTF. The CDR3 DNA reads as TGCGCCAGCAGCCAAGCACCAGGGAAAGGCTACACCTTC.

The DNA for the CDR3 is TGCGCCAGCAGCTTGGCCTGGAGGCCACCGAACAATGAGCAGTTCTTC. It translates to CASSLAWRPPNNEQFF. The chain has TRBV5-1 and TRBJ2-1; maybe TRBD2 (5 bases). V lost 0 bases and J lost 5, with 15 bases in between. Per the germline V gene, CDR1 is SGHRS and CDR2 is YFSETQ. This CDR3 has 16 residues. Full variable domain (remainder filled in from reference TRBV5-1 and TRBJ2-1): KAGVTQTPRYLIKTRGQQVTLSCSPISGHRSVSWYQQTPGQGLQFLFEYFSETQRNKGNFPGRFSGRQFSNSRSEMNVSTLELGDSALYLCASSLAWRPPNNEQFFGPGTRLTVL.

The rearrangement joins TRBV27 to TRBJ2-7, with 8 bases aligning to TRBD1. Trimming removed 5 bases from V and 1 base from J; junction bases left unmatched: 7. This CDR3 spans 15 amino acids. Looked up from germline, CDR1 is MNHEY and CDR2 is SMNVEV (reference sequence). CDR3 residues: CASSPGQGGSYEQYF. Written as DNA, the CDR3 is TGTGCCAGCAGTCCCGGACAGGGCGGATCCTACGAGCAGTACTTC.

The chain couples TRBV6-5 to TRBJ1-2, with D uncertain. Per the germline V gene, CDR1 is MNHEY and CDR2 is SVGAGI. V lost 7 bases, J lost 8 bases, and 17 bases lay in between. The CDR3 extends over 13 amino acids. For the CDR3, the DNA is TGTGCCAGCACCTTCGACGGGAGAAACGGCTACACCTTC. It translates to CASTFDGRNGYTF.

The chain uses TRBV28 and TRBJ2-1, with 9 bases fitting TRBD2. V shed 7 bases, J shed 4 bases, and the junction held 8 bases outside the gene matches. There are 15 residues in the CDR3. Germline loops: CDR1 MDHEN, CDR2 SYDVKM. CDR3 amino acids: CASIEREDMYNEQFF. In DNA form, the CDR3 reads TGTGCCAGCATTGAGCGGGAGGACATGTACAATGAGCAGTTCTTC.

The CDR3 nucleotides read TGTGCCAGCAGCACCTCCCGCCAGGGGACTGGAAACACCATATATTTT. Its protein is CASSTSRQGTGNTIYF. This chain joins TRBV27 and TRBJ1-3, with D tentatively TRBD1 (6 bases). Germline CDR1 is MNHEY and CDR2 is SMNVEV (reference sequence). Trimming pared 6 bases from V and 2 bases from J, leaving 17 bases between. CDR3 length: 16 amino acids.

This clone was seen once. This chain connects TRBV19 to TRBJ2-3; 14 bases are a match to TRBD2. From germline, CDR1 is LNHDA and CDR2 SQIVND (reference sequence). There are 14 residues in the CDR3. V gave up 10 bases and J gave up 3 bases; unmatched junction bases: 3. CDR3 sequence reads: CATGTSGRTDTQYF. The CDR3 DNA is TGTGCCACTGGGACTAGCGGGAGAACAGATACGCAGTATTTT.

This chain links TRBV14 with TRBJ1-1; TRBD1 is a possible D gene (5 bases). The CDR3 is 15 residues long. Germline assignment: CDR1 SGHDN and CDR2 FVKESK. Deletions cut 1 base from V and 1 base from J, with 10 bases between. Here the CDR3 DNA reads TGTGCCAGCAGCCAAGGACAGCATTCGAACACTGAAGCTTTCTTT. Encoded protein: CASSQGQHSNTEAFF.

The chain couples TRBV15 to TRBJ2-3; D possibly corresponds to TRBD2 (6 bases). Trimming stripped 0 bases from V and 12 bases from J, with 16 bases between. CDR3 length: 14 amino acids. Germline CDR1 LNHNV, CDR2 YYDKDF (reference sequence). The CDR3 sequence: CATSREVLGREQYF. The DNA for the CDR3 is TGTGCCACCAGCAGAGAAGTGCTCGGGCGGGAACAGTATTTT.

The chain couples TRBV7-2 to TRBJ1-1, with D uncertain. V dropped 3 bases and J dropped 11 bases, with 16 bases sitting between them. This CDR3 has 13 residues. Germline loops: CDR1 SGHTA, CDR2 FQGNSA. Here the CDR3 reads CASSFPAPRHAFF. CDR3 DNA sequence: TGTGCCAGCAGCTTCCCAGCTCCTAGGCACGCTTTCTTT.

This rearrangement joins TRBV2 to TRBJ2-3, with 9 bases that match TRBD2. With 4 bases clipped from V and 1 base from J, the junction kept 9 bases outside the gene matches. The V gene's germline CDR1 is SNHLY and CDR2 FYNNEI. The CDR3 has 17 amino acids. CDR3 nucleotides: TGTGCCAGCAGTGGCTTTTTGACTAGCGGACGCACAGATACGCAGTATTTT. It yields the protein CASSGFLTSGRTDTQYF.

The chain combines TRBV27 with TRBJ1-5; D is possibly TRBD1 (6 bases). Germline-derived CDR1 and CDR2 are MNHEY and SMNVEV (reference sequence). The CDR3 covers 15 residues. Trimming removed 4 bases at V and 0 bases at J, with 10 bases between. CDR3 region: CASSSGQYSNQPQHF. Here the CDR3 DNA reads TGTGCCAGCAGTTCAGGACAGTATAGCAATCAGCCCCAGCATTTT.

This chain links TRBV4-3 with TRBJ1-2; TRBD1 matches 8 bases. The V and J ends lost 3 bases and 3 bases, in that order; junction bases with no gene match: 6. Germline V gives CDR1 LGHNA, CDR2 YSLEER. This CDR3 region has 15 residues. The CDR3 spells CASSHVQGVDYGYTF. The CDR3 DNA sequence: TGCGCCAGCAGCCACGTACAGGGGGTTGACTATGGCTACACCTTC.

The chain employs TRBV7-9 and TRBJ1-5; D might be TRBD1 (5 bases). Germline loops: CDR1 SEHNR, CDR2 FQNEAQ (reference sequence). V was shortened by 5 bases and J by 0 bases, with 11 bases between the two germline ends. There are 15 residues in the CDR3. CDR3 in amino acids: CASSPGLYSNQPQHF. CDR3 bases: TGTGCCAGCAGCCCGGGACTTTATAGCAATCAGCCCCAGCATTTT.

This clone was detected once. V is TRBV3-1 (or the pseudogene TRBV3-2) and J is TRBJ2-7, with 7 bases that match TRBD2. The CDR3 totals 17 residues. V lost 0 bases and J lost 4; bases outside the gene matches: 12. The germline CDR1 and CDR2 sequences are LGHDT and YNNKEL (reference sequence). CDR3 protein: CASSQEAHPLGGYEQYF. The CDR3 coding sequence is TGTGCCAGCAGCCAAGAAGCCCACCCCCTGGGGGGGTACGAGCAGTACTTC.

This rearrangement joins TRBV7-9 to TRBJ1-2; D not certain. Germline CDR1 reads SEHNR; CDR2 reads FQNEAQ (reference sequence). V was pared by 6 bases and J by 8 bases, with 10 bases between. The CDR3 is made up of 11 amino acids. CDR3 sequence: CASSYLEGYTF. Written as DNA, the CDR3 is TGTGCCAGCAGTTACTTGGAGGGCTACACCTTC.